Following are 13 T cell receptor beta chains from one sample sequenced in a study of T cell clusters in autoimmune cytopenias (dated by TCRdb to the late 2010s). TRB amplification used about 0.25 ug of peripheral blood genomic DNA, roughly 41,000 genome equivalents, per sample. For sequencing, an Illumina MiSeq was employed. To amplify TRB rearrangements, a touch-down multiplex PCR protocol was run with the TRB-A and TRB-B primer pools combined in a single tube. TCRdb reprocessed the reads and provides one entry for every CDR3 protein sequence; no DNA is given. This sample's records show thousands of distinct CDR3 sequences. The leading ten clones occupy under 5% of the sample. The same sample was also used in a study of T cell repertoires in aging, cancer and after chemotherapy.

The sample consisted of peripheral blood. These receptors were collected from a human donor in good health.

The chain links TRBV12-3 or TRBV12-4 to TRBJ1-2. CDR3 length equals 15 residues. This CDR3 is CASSYSPSLTYGYTF.

Its frequency marks this clonotype as medium-sized (0.01 to 0.1%). The rearrangement uses TRBV6-1 and TRBJ2-5; TCRdb picks TRBD1, but there is no DNA to check that call. This CDR3 has 13 residues. Germline V gives CDR1 MNHNS, CDR2 SASEGT. CDR3 in amino acids: CASAPLYQETQYF.

Measured by frequency, this clonotype is medium-sized (0.01 to 0.1%). The gene calls are TRBV7-2 and TRBJ2-5; TCRdb indicates TRBD2, and absent DNA this call remains unverified. The CDR3 spans 15 residues. Germline CDR1 reads SGHTA; CDR2 reads FQGNSA. The CDR3 reads CASSLVAGRQETQYF.

Measured by frequency, this clonotype is medium-sized. The chain couples TRBV29-1 to TRBJ2-7; there is no DNA to check the TCRdb D call of TRBD1. Germline V gives CDR1 SQVTM, CDR2 ANQGSEA. This CDR3 is 14 amino acids long. This CDR3 is CSATGTANSYEQYF.

According to its frequency, this clonotype is medium-sized (0.01 to 0.1%). This chain joins TRBV29-1 and TRBJ2-1; the D call of TRBD1 rests on TCRdb alone, since no DNA is present to check it. The CDR3 sequence is 14 residues long. Per the germline V gene, CDR1 is SQVTM and CDR2 is ANQGSEA. CDR3 in amino acids: CSVEEGAAYNEQFF.

This clonotype shows up as large by frequency. This rearrangement joins TRBV29-1 to TRBJ1-4. The V gene's germline CDR1 is SQVTM and CDR2 ANQGSEA. The length of the CDR3 is 14 residues. The CDR3 region is CSVLKDSANEKLFF.

This clonotype is deemed medium-sized by its frequency. CDR3 region: CASSLLGGELFF. This sequence joins TRBV5-5 and TRBJ2-2. CDR1 is SGHKS and CDR2 is YYEKEE in the germline V gene (reference sequence). The CDR3 sequence is 12 residues long.

This chain uses TRBV20-1 with TRBJ2-1; TCRdb selects TRBD2, and the lack of DNA leaves this call unchecked. There are 15 residues in the CDR3. The germline V gene encodes CDR1 DFQATT and CDR2 SNEGSKA (reference sequence). The CDR3 is CSAFLAAFSYNEQFF.

Its frequency marks this clonotype as medium-sized (0.01 to 0.1%). The chain couples TRBV19 to TRBJ2-7; TCRdb picks TRBD2, but there is no DNA to check that call. Germline V gene lookup returns CDR1 LNHDA and CDR2 SQIVND (reference sequence). This CDR3 spans 18 amino acids. CDR3 residues: CASSSPNGGLAGLYEQYF.

CDR3 residues: CAISSPREGNTIYF. The V and J genes are TRBV10-3 and TRBJ1-3. CDR3 length: 14 amino acids. Germline CDR1 and CDR2: ENHRY and SYGVKD.

This chain joins TRBV6-9 and TRBJ1-4. Germline assignment: CDR1 MNHGY and CDR2 SVAAGI. The CDR3 runs 15 residues. The CDR3 loop is CASSSDGATNEKLFF.

This clonotype is called medium-sized based on its frequency. The chain combines TRBV6-5 with TRBJ2-7; TCRdb's assignment of TRBD1 cannot be checked, as there is no DNA. CDR3 length: 14 residues. CDR1 and CDR2 from the germline V gene are MNHEY and SVGAGI. Here the CDR3 reads CASSRGLSSYEQYF.

CDR3: CASSWGTANTGELFF. This chain joins TRBV11-2 and TRBJ2-2; TCRdb gives TRBD1 as the D gene, but with no DNA this cannot be confirmed. Germline loops: CDR1 SGHAT, CDR2 FQNNGV. This CDR3 has 15 residues. Complete variable domain (other parts from reference TRBV11-2 and TRBJ2-2): EAGVAQSPRYKIIEKRQSVAFWCNPISGHATLYWYQQILGQGPKLLIQFQNNGVVDDSQLPKDRFSAERLKGVDSTLKIQPAKLEDSAVYLCASSWGTANTGELFFGEGSRLTVL.